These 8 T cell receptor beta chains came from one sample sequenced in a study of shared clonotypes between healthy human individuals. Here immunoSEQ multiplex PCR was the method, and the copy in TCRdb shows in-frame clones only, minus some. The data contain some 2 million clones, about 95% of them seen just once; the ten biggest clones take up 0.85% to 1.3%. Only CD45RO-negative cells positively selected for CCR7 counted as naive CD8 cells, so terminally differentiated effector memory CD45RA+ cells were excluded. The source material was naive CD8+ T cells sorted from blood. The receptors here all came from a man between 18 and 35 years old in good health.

CDR3 in amino acids: CASSFRVETMNTEAFF. Written as DNA, the CDR3 is TGTGCCAGCAGTTTTAGAGTGGAGACCATGAACACTGAAGCTTTCTTT. The chain is built from TRBV28 and TRBJ1-1; no definite D call. Germline CDR1 and CDR2: MDHEN and SYDVKM. This CDR3 has 16 residues. The V end lost 3 bases, the J end lost 0 bases, and 14 bases lay between the germline ends.

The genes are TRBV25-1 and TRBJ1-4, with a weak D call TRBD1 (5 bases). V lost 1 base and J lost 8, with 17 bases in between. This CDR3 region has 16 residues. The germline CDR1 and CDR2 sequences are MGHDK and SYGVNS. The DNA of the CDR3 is TGTGCCAGCAGTGAATTGAAACCCAGGGAATGCGAAAAACTGTTTTTT. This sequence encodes CASSELKPRECEKLFF. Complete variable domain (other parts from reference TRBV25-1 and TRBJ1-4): EADIYQTPRYLVIGTGKKITLECSQTMGHDKMYWYQQDPGMELHLIHYSYGVNSTEKGDLSSESTVSRIRTEHFPLTLESARPSHTSQYLCASSELKPRECEKLFFGSGTQLSVL.

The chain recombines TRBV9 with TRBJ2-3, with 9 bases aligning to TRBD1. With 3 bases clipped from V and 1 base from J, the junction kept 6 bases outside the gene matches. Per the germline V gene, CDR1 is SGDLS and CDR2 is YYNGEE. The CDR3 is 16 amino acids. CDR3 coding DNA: TGTGCCAGCAGCGCACCTAGGGACAGGGGCACAGATACGCAGTATTTT. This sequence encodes CASSAPRDRGTDTQYF.

This CDR3 reads CASSILAGEETQYF. In DNA form, the CDR3 reads TGTGCCAGCAGTATACTAGCGGGGGAAGAGACCCAGTACTTC. The V gene is TRBV5-6, the J gene TRBJ2-5; 11 positions match TRBD2. Germline V gene sequence: CDR1 SGHDT, CDR2 YYEEEE. J lost 3 bases, V lost 5 bases, and 3 bases had no gene match. CDR3 size: 14 residues.

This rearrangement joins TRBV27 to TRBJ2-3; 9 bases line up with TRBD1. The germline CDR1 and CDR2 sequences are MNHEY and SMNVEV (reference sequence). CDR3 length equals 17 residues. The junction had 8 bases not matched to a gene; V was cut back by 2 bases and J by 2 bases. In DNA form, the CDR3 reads TGTGCCAGCAGTTTAGGTCCCGGGACAGGGCACACAGATACGCAGTATTTT. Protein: CASSLGPGTGHTDTQYF.

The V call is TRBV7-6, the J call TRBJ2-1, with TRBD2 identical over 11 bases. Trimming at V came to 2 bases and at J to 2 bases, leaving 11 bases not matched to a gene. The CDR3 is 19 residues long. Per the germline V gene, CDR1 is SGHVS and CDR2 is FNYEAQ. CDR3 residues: CASSLYLAGGRGPYNEQFF. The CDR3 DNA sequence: TGTGCCAGCAGCTTATATCTAGCGGGAGGCAGGGGGCCCTACAATGAGCAGTTCTTC.

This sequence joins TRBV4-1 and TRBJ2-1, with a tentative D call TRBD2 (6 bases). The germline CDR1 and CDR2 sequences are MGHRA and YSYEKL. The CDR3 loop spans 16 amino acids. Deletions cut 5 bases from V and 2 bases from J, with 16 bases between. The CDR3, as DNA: TGCGCCAGCAGCTTTCGGTCGGGAGATCCCTACAATGAGCAGTTCTTC. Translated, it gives CASSFRSGDPYNEQFF.

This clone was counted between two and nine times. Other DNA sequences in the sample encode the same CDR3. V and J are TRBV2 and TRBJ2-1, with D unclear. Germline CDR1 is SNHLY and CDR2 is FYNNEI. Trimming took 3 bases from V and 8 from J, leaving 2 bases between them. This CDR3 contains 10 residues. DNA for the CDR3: TGTGCCAGCAGTGACTATGAGCAGTTCTTC. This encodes CASSDYEQFF.